This entry describes one T cell receptor beta chain. Its antigen is as yet unknown. Gene and germline names: mouse. The read gets to within 1 residue of the CDR3 end, and the germline J gene fills in the rest. Time point noted: mouse harvest day 14 after allogeneic transplant. Mouse grafts combined 10^7 T-cell-depleted bone marrow cells with 10^6 splenic CD5+ T cells. B6 (H2b) cells into BALB/c (H2d) mice; tissues taken at day 7 or 14. The sample originates from a study of tissue T cells after allogeneic stem cell transplantation. The study's findings and limits: Within patients, tissue anatomy strongly shaped TCR repertoire composition. Blood and spleen captured only part of the tissue TCR repertoire. Across patients, clones rarely overlapped, yet motif clusters were shared tissue-specifically.

Repertoires were generated with immunoSEQ multiplex PCR, while TCRdb's copy carries only in-frame clones and drops some. The table includes over 7,000 clones, about 35% detected once. V was pared by 0 bases and J by 0 bases, with 3 bases of the junction left unmatched. The CDR3 loop spans 16 amino acids. CDR1 and CDR2 (germline): GFQATS, STVNSAI. This TCR came from a female BALB/c mouse given C57BL/6 T cells with graft-versus-host disease after an allogeneic hematopoietic cell transplant. V gene TRBV20 combines with J gene TRBJ2-3; the match to TRBD2 covers 10 bases. The sample consisted of skin. CDR3 amino acids: CGARDWGGASAETLYF. CDR3 DNA, as far as it was read: TGTGGTGCTAGGGACTGGGGGGGCGCGAGTGCAGAAACGCTGTAT. Full variable domain (rest looked up from reference TRBV20 and TRBJ2-3): GALVYQYPRRTICKSGTSMRMECQAVGFQATSVAWYRQSPQKTFELIALSTVNSAIKYEQNFTQEKFPISHPNLSFSSMTVLNAYLEDRGLYLCGARDWGGASAETLYFGSGTRLTVL.